This T cell receptor (beta chain) originates from a study of blood T cells in healthy people across ages. The second PCR ran about 6 to 12 cycles with a sample-barcoded 5' primer and J-beta primers. TCRdb reprocessed the 5' RACE reads with MiXCR, giving one entry per CDR3 protein. The repertoire has under 1,100,000 distinct CDR3 sequences, about 25% of them found once; the top ten carry around 0.75%. Trimming removed 0 bases from V and 8 bases from J, with 13 bases in between. Germline values: CDR1 LGHDT, CDR2 YNNKEL (reference sequence). This CDR3 comprises 14 residues. This same sample was also taken into another study, of T cells of mothers and their children.

Sequenced material: blood. V is TRBV3-1 and J is TRBJ1-2, with D unresolved. The sequence derives from a girl aged 2-10 years in good health. The CDR3 loop is CASSQDLGFGGYTF. CDR3 bases: TGTGCCAGCAGCCAAGATCTAGGGTTTGGGGGCTACACCTTC.